The subject of this entry is one T cell receptor beta chain. The table came from immunoSEQ multiplex PCR; TCRdb's copy has only in-frame clones and leaves some out. Among 35,000 to 50,000 clones listed, around 96% were seen once. The data originate from a study of technical replicates of blood from several donors. This CDR3 region has 13 residues. The V and J ends lost 2 bases and 8 bases, in that order; junction bases with no gene match: 4. Per germline, CDR1 LNHDA and CDR2 SQIVND (reference sequence). Material: T cells isolated from PBMCs. The TCR was taken from a human donor in good health. This chain links TRBV19 with TRBJ1-1; 8 bases are a match to TRBD1. CDR3 protein: CASSIQGASEAFF. The CDR3 DNA reads TGTGCCAGTAGTATACAGGGGGCCTCGGAAGCTTTCTTT.